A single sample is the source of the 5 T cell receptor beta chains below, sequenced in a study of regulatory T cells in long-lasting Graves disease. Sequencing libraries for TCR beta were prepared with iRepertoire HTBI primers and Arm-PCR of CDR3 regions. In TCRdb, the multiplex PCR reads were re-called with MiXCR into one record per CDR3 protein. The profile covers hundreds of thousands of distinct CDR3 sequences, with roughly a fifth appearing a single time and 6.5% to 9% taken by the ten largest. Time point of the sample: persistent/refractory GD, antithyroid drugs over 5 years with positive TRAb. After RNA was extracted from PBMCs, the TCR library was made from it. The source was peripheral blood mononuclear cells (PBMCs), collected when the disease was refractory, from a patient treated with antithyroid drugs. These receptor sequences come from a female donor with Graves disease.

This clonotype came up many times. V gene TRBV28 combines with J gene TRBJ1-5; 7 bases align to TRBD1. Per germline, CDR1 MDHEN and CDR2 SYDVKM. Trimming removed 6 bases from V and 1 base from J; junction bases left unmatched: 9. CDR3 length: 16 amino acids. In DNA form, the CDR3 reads TGTGCCAGCAGCCCGCGGACAGGAAAAAGCAATCAGCCCCAGCATTTT. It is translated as CASSPRTGKSNQPQHF.

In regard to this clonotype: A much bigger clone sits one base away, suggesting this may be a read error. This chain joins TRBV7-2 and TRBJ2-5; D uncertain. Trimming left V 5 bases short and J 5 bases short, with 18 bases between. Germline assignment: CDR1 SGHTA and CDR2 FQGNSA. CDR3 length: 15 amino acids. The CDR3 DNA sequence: TGTGCCAGCAGCCCCTGGGGTGGGTTTGTTGAGACCCAGTACTTC. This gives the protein CASSPWGGFVETQYF. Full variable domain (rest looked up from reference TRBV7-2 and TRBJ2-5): GAGVSQSPSNKVTEKGKDVELRCDPISGHTALYWYRQSLGQGLEFLIYFQGNSAPDKSGLPSDRFSAERTGGSVSTLTIQRTQQEDSAVYLCASSPWGGFVETQYFGPGTRLLVL.

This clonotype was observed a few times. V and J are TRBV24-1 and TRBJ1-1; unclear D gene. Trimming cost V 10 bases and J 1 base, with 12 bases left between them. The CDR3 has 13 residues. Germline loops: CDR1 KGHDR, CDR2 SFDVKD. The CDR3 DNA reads TGTGCCACATCCCGTGCCCCGAACACTGAAGCTTTCTTT. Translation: CATSRAPNTEAFF.

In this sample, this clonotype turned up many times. CDR3: CSARAGANDPETQYF. The DNA for the CDR3 is TGCAGTGCTAGAGCGGGGGCCAACGACCCAGAGACCCAGTACTTC. This chain links TRBV20-1 with TRBJ2-5, with D possibly called TRBD1 or TRBD2 (6 bases each). The germline V and J ends were trimmed by 1 base and 4 bases, with 16 bases remaining between them. The CDR3 extends over 15 amino acids. Germline V gene data show CDR1 as DFQATT and CDR2 as SNEGSKA (reference sequence).

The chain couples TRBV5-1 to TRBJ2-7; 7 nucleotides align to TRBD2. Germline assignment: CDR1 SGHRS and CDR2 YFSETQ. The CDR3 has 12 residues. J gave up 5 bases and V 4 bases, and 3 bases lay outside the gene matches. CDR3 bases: TGCGCCAGCAGCCCGGCGGGGGACGAGCAGTACTTC. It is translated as CASSPAGDEQYF.